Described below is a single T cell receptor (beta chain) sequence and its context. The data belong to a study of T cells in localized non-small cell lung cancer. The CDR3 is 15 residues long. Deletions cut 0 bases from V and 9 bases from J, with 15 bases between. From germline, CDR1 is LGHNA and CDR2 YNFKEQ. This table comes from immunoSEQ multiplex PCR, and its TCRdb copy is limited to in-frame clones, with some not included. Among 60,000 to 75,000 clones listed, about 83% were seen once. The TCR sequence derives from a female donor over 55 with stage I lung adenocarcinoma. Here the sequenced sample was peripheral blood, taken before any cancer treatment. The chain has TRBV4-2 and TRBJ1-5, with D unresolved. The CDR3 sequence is CASSQDGTDSRPQHF. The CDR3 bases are TGTGCCAGCAGCCAAGATGGAACGGACTCCAGGCCCCAGCATTTT.